The 16 T cell receptor beta chains below all came from one sample that was sequenced in a study of CD8+CD57+ T cells in acquired aplastic anemia. Genomic DNA, serving as template, underwent TCR beta VDJ and CDR3 profiling. MiXCR, applied by TCRdb to the reads, yields one record per CDR3 protein. Of about 180,000 distinct CDR3 sequences in the sample, around 48% were seen once. The sequenced patients had an expansion of CD8+CD57+ cells seen by flow cytometry. The sequencing input was sorted CD4+, CD8+, or CD8+CD57+ T cells (not recorded which) from PBMCs. Receptors were obtained from a human donor with aplastic anemia.

This clonotype has a count of ten or more. V usage is TRBV20-1 and J usage is TRBJ1-1; D gene uncertain. This CDR3 has 16 amino acids. The germline V gene has CDR1 DFQATT and CDR2 SNEGSKA (reference sequence). V shed 3 bases and J shed 1 base, with 18 bases lying between them. DNA for the CDR3: TGCAGTGCTAGGAGGGCCATGGGTACATGGAACACTGAAGCTTTCTTT. It codes for CSARRAMGTWNTEAFF.

This sequence joins TRBV19 and TRBJ2-7; D possibly matches TRBD1 or TRBD2 (5 bases each). Deletions cut 3 bases from V and 3 bases from J, with 12 bases between. The CDR3 runs 14 residues. Looked up from germline, CDR1 is LNHDA and CDR2 is SQIVND (reference sequence). In DNA form, the CDR3 reads TGTGCCAGTAGTATCGGGGCAGGCGGCTACGAGCAGTACTTC. This encodes CASSIGAGGYEQYF.

This rearrangement joins TRBV20-1 to TRBJ2-7, with 12 nucleotides matching TRBD2. J was trimmed by 5 bases and V by 3 bases; bases with no gene match: 8. There are 15 residues in the CDR3. Per germline, CDR1 DFQATT and CDR2 SNEGSKA (reference sequence). The CDR3 loop is CSASPASGRANEQYF. Written as DNA, the CDR3 is TGCAGTGCTAGTCCCGCTAGCGGGAGGGCGAACGAGCAGTACTTC.

The gene calls are TRBV29-1 and TRBJ2-3; maybe TRBD2 (6 bases). The V end was cut by 4 bases, the J end by 4 bases, with 18 bases between. Per germline, CDR1 SQVTM and CDR2 ANQGSEA. The CDR3 extends over 15 amino acids. The CDR3, as DNA: TGCAGCGTTGGGGACCTGGGGGGATCACCAGATACGCAGTATTTT. Its translation: CSVGDLGGSPDTQYF.

This clonotype occurred once. The V call is TRBV29-1, the J call TRBJ1-1; 9 positions agree with TRBD1. Germline values: CDR1 SQVTM, CDR2 ANQGSEA. The V and J ends lost 6 bases and 7 bases, in that order; junction bases with no gene match: 6. The CDR3 totals 12 residues. The CDR3 reads CSVTGGYNEAFF. DNA for the CDR3: TGCAGCGTGACAGGGGGGTACAATGAAGCTTTCTTT.

This clonotype was seen a handful of times. The chain recombines TRBV4-2 with TRBJ2-6, with D unresolved. Trimming shortened V by 0 bases and J by 0 bases, and 3 bases separated the two germline ends. Germline assignment: CDR1 LGHNA and CDR2 YNFKEQ. This CDR3 spans 15 amino acids. The CDR3 spells CASSQEDSGANVLTF. For the CDR3, the DNA is TGTGCCAGCAGCCAAGAGGACTCTGGGGCCAACGTCCTGACTTTC.

This clonotype has ten or more counts. The V gene is TRBV7-2, the J gene TRBJ2-7; 8 nucleotides line up with TRBD1. The CDR3 totals 14 residues. Looked up from germline, CDR1 is SGHTA and CDR2 is FQGNSA. With 3 bases clipped from V and 3 bases from J, the junction kept 4 bases outside the gene matches. CDR3 bases: TGTGCCAGCAGCTTTCGGACAGGGTTCTACGAGCAGTACTTC. Amino acids: CASSFRTGFYEQYF. The full variable domain, in which reference TRBV7-2 and TRBJ2-7 provide the parts outside the CDR3, is GAGVSQSPSNKVTEKGKDVELRCDPISGHTALYWYRQSLGQGLEFLIYFQGNSAPDKSGLPSDRFSAERTGGSVSTLTIQRTQQEDSAVYLCASSFRTGFYEQYFGPGTRLTVT.

The genes are TRBV10-2 and TRBJ2-1; possible D gene TRBD2, 6 bases. The V end was cut by 6 bases, the J end by 7 bases, with 16 bases between. This CDR3 contains 14 residues. Germline V gene lookup returns CDR1 WSHSY and CDR2 SAAADI. CDR3 sequence reads: CASRRAGPLNEQFF. CDR3 nucleotide sequence: TGCGCCAGCAGGAGGGCGGGGCCACTTAATGAGCAGTTCTTC.

This chain connects TRBV2 to TRBJ2-5; 7 bases align to TRBD2. Germline V lookup: CDR1 SNHLY, CDR2 FYNNEI. This CDR3 is built from 13 residues. The trim removed 7 bases at V and 4 bases at J, leaving 6 bases unmatched. Written as DNA, the CDR3 is TGTGCCAGCACAAAAGGCGGGGGAGAGACCCAGTACTTC. Protein: CASTKGGGETQYF.

The chain employs TRBV19 and TRBJ2-6; TRBD1 aligns across 7 bases. Germline trimming cut 4 bases from V and 0 bases from J; bases unmatched to any gene: 12. This CDR3 spans 19 amino acids. CDR1 is LNHDA and CDR2 is SQIVND in the germline V gene (reference sequence). CDR3 protein: CASSRGRGILNSGANVLTF. Written as DNA, the CDR3 is TGTGCCAGTAGTAGAGGCAGGGGGATCCTCAACTCTGGGGCCAACGTCCTGACTTTC.

Details on this clonotype: One junction end disagrees with the germline gene, perhaps due to a read error. The chain combines TRBV7-6 with TRBJ1-1; D ambiguous. Germline V gene data show CDR1 as SGHVS and CDR2 as FNYEAQ. CDR3 length equals 13 residues. CDR3: CVSSSTSGTEAFF. The CDR3 nucleotides read TGTGTCAGCAGCTCCACGAGCGGCACTGAAGCTTTCTTT.

The chain employs TRBV20-1 and TRBJ2-1; 13 bases are a match to TRBD2. Looked up from germline, CDR1 is DFQATT and CDR2 is SNEGSKA (reference sequence). J gave up 9 bases and V 8 bases, and 13 bases lay outside the gene matches. CDR3 size: 15 residues. CDR3 DNA sequence: TGCAGTCTTCCCCAGACTAGCGGGGGGTGGGGTGAGCAGTTCTTC. It specifies CSLPQTSGGWGEQFF.

This clonotype was detected ten times or more. The chain is built from TRBV14 and TRBJ2-5; no definite D call. V lost 4 bases and J lost 4, with 13 bases in between. The germline V gene has CDR1 SGHDN and CDR2 FVKESK. This CDR3 comprises 14 residues. This chain's CDR3 is CASSPGVVGETQYF. CDR3 bases: TGTGCCAGCAGCCCCGGAGTGGTTGGAGAGACCCAGTACTTC.

The V and J genes are TRBV2 and TRBJ2-7; D may be TRBD2 (6 bases). Germline CDR1 and CDR2: SNHLY and FYNNEI. The length of the CDR3 is 15 residues. V was cut by 1 base and J by 5 bases, with 15 bases left in between. CDR3 DNA sequence: TGTGCCAGCAGTGAAGGGGGTCGGGGAGGCCACGAGCAGTACTTC. It specifies CASSEGGRGGHEQYF.

This clonotype was seen many times. The chain has TRBV19 and TRBJ1-2; 9 bases align to TRBD1. The CDR3 contains 15 residues. The V segment lost 5 bases and the J segment 8 bases; nucleotides outside the gene matches: 12. Germline CDR1 and CDR2: LNHDA and SQIVND (reference sequence). CDR3 sequence: CASSPTQGAVGGYTF. The CDR3 DNA is TGTGCCAGTAGTCCGACACAGGGGGCCGTAGGGGGCTACACCTTC.

The rearrangement links TRBV29-1 to TRBJ2-7, with D possibly being TRBD2 (5 bases). V lost 6 bases and J 6 bases, leaving 12 bases between the germline ends. Germline-derived CDR1 and CDR2 are SQVTM and ANQGSEA. This CDR3 is 11 amino acids long. The CDR3 DNA reads as TGCAGCGTAGTTAAAGGGAGCGAGCAGTACTTC. Translation gives CSVVKGSEQYF.